Each of the 3 T cell receptor beta chains below was sequenced from the same sample in a study of T cell changes during pregnancy in multiple sclerosis. The protocol was immunoSEQ multiplex PCR, while the TCRdb copy is restricted to in-frame clones and leaves out a portion. The table lists 90,000 to 120,000 clones, around 90% of them singletons. The specimen comprised peripheral blood, sampled in the third trimester of pregnancy. The receptors were gathered from a female donor in good health, enrolled as a control in a pregnancy study.

The chain's CDR3 is CASSLASDTQYF. The CDR3 DNA sequence: TGTGCCAGCAGCTTAGCGTCGGATACGCAGTATTTT. This chain connects TRBV7-9 to TRBJ2-3, with D uncertain. The CDR3 sequence is 12 residues long. V was cut by 0 bases and J by 6 bases, with 4 bases left in between. Germline-derived CDR1 and CDR2 are SEHNR and FQNEAQ (reference sequence). Together with reference TRBV7-9 and TRBJ2-3, the CDR3 gives the full variable domain: DTGVSQNPRHKITKRGQNVTFRCDPISEHNRLYWYRQTLGQGPEFLTYFQNEAQLEKSRLLSDRFSAERPKGSFSTLEIQRTEQGDSAMYLCASSLASDTQYFGPGTRLTVL.

This clone was observed a handful of times. The chain carries TRBV27 and TRBJ1-2; 7 bases line up with TRBD1. This CDR3 has 12 residues. Germline CDR1 and CDR2: MNHEY and SMNVEV (reference sequence). With V trimmed by 4 bases and J by 8 bases, 4 bases remained unmatched. Here the CDR3 DNA reads TGTGCCAGCAGTTCGACAGGGAGAGGCTACACCTTC. Translation: CASSSTGRGYTF.

The chain couples TRBV4-3 to TRBJ2-3; no reliable D call. The CDR3 covers 15 residues. The V gene lost 1 base and the J gene lost 1 base, with 9 bases spanning the gap. Germline CDR1 reads LGHNA; CDR2 reads YSLEER. CDR3 sequence: CASSQGGMGTDTQYF. CDR3 nucleotide sequence: TGCGCCAGCAGCCAAGGCGGCATGGGCACAGATACGCAGTATTTT.